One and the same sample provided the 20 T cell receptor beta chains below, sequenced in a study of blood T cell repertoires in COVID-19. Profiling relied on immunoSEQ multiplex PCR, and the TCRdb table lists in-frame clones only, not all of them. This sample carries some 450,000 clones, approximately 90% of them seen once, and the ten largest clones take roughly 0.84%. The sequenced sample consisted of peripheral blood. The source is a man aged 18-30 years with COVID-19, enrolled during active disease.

CDR3 sequence (DNA): TGTGCCAGCAGCCAAGTAGGGACTAGCGGGAGCGAGCAGTACTTC. Translating it yields CASSQVGTSGSEQYF. The chain carries TRBV14 and TRBJ2-7; 14 bases map to TRBD2. The trim removed 1 base at V and 6 bases at J, leaving 2 bases unmatched. Germline values: CDR1 SGHDN, CDR2 FVKESK. CDR3 length: 15 amino acids.

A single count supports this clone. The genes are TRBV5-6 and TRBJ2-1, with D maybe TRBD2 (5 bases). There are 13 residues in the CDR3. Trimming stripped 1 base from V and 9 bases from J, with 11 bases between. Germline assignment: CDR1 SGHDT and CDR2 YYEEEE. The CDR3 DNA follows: TGTGCCAGCAGCTTGCATCGTGCGGGTGAGCAGTTCTTC. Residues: CASSLHRAGEQFF.

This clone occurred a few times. The CDR3 loop is CASSLGVRGRVTDTQYF. CDR3 nucleotide sequence: TGTGCCAGCAGCTTAGGGGTTCGTGGGAGGGTCACAGATACGCAGTATTTT. The chain couples TRBV7-9 to TRBJ2-3; 7 positions agree with TRBD2. J gave up 2 bases and V 1 base, and 9 bases lay outside the gene matches. Germline loops: CDR1 SEHNR, CDR2 FQNEAQ (reference sequence). The CDR3 loop spans 17 amino acids.

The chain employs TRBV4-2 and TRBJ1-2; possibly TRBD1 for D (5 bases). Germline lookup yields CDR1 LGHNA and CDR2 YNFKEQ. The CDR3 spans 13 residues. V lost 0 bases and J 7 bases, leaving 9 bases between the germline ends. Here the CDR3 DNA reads TGTGCCAGCAGCCAAGATAGGGGAGGTGGCTACACCTTC. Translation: CASSQDRGGGYTF.

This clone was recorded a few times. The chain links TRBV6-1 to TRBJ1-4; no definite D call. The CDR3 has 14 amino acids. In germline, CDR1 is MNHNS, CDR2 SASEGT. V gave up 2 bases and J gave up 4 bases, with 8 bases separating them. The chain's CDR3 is CASSESQINEKLFF. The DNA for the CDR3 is TGTGCCAGCAGTGAATCACAAATTAATGAAAAACTGTTTTTT.

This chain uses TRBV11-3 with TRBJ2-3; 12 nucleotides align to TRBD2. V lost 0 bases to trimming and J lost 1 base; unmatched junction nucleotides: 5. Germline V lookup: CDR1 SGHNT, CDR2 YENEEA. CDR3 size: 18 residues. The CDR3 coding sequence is TGTGCCAGCAGCTTAGATTCCAGACTAGCGGGGGGCACAGATACGCAGTATTTT. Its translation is CASSLDSRLAGGTDTQYF.

In nucleotides, the CDR3 is TGTGCCAGCAGTTTCGGGGGTAGCGGGTCAGCTTTCTTT. Translating it yields CASSFGGSGSAFF. The chain links TRBV6-6 to TRBJ1-1; tentative D call: TRBD1 (5 bases). The V end lost 4 bases, the J end lost 10 bases, and 16 bases lay between the germline ends. The germline V gene has CDR1 MNHNY and CDR2 SVGAGI (reference sequence). This CDR3 is built from 13 residues.

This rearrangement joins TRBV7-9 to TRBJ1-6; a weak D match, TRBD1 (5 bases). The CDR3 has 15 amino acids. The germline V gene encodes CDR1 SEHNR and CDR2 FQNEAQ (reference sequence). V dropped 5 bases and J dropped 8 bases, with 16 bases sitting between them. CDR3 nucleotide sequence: TGTGCCAGCAGCCCCGCCCCAGGGATTCATTCACCCCTCCACTTT. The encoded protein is CASSPAPGIHSPLHF.

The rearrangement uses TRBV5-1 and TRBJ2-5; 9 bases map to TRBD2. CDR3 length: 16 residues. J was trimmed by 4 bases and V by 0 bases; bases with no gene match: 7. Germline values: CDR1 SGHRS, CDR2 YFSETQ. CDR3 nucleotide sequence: TGCGCCAGCAGCTTGGAGGGACTAGCAGGGTTAGAGACCCAGTACTTC. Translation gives CASSLEGLAGLETQYF. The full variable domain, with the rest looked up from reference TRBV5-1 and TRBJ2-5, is KAGVTQTPRYLIKTRGQQVTLSCSPISGHRSVSWYQQTPGQGLQFLFEYFSETQRNKGNFPGRFSGRQFSNSRSEMNVSTLELGDSALYLCASSLEGLAGLETQYFGPGTRLLVL.

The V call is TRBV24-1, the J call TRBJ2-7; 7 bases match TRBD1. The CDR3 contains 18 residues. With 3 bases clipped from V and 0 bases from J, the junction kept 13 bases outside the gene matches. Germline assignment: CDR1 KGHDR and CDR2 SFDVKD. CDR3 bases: TGTGCCACCAGTGATGATGGACAGGTGCGTAGGAGCTCCTACGAGCAGTACTTC. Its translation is CATSDDGQVRRSSYEQYF.

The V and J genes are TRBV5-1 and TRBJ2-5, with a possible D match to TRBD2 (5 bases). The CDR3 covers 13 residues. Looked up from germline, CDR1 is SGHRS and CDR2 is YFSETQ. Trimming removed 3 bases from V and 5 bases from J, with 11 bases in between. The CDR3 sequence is CASSSGLSETQYF. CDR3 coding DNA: TGCGCCAGCAGCTCCGGACTTTCGGAGACCCAGTACTTC.

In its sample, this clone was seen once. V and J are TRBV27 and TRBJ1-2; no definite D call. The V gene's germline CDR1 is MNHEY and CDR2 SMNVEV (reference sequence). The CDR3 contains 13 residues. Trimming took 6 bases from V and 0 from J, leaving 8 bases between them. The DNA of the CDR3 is TGTGCCAGCAGCACTTCCACTAACTATGGCTACACCTTC. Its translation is CASSTSTNYGYTF.

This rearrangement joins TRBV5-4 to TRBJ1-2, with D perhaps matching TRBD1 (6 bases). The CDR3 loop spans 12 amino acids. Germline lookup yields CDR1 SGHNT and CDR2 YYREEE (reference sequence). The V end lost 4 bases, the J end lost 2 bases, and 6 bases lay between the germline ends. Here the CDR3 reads CASSQGNYGYTF. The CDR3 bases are TGTGCCAGCAGCCAGGGGAACTATGGCTACACCTTC.

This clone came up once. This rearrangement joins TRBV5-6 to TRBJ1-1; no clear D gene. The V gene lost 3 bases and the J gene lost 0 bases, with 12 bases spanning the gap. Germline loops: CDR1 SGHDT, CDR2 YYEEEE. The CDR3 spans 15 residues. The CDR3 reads CASSSPPVMNTEAFF. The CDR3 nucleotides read TGTGCCAGCAGCTCCCCTCCGGTAATGAACACTGAAGCTTTCTTT.

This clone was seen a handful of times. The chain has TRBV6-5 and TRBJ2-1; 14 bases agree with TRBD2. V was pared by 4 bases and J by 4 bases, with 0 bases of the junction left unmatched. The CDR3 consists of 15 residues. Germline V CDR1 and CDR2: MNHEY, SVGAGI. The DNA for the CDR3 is TGTGCCAGCAGTTGGACTAGCGGGGGGTACAATGAGCAGTTCTTC. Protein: CASSWTSGGYNEQFF.

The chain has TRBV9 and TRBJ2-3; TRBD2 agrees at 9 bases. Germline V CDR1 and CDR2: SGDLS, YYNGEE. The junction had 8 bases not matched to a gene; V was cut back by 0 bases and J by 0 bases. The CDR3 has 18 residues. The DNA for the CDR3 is TGTGCCAGCAGCGTAGATAGCGGGAGCCCCTCAAGCACAGATACGCAGTATTTT. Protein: CASSVDSGSPSSTDTQYF.

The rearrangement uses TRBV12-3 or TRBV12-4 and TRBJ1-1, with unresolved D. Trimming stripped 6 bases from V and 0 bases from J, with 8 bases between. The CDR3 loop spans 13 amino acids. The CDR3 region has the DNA TGTGCCAGCAGCGAACAGTTGAACACTGAAGCTTTCTTT. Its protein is CASSEQLNTEAFF.

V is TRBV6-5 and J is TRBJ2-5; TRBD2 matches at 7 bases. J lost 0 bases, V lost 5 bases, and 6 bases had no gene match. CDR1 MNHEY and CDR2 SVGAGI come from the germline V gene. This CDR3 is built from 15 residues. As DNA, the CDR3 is TGTGCCAGCAGTATACTCGGGGGGAACCAAGAGACCCAGTACTTC. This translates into CASSILGGNQETQYF.

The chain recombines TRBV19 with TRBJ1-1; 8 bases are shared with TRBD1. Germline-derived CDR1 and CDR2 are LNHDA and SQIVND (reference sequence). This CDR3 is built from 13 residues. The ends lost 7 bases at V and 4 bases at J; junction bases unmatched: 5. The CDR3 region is CASNTGGLTEAFF. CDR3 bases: TGTGCCAGTAATACAGGGGGTCTCACTGAAGCTTTCTTT.

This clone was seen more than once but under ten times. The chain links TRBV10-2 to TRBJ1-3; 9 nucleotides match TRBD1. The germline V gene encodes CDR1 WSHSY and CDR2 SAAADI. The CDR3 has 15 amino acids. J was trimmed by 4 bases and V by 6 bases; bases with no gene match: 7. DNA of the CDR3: TGCGCCAGCAGGACCGGGACAGGGAACGGAAACACCATATATTTT. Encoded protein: CASRTGTGNGNTIYF.